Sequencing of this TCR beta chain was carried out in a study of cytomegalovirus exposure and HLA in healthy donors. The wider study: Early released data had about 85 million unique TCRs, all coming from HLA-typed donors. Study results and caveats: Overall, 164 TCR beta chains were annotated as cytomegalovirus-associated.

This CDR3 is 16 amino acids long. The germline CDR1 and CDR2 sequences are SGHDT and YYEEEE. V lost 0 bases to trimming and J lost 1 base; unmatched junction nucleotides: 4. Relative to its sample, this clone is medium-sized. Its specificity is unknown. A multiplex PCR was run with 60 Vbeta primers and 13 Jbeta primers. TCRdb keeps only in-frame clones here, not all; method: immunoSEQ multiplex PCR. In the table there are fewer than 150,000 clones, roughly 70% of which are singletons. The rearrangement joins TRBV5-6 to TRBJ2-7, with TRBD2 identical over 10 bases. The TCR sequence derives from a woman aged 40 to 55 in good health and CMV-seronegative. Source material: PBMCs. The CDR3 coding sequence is TGTGCCAGCAGCTTGGATCTAGCGGGGGCATCCTACGAGCAGTACTTC. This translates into CASSLDLAGASYEQYF.